This T cell receptor (beta chain) was found in a study of blood T cell repertoires in COVID-19. Seattle's enrolled individuals joined amid active infection and were then monitored longitudinally. This clone was seen only once. Methods used by the authors: Using reference gene primer amplification, nucleated cell counts were estimated. Repertoires were generated with immunoSEQ multiplex PCR, while TCRdb's copy carries only in-frame clones and drops some. V and J calls and clone size are those listed in that table; D and trimming were worked out from the DNA. The table shows under 200,000 clones, with roughly 78% occurring only once. Germline CDR1 SQVTM, CDR2 ANQGSEA. CDR3 length: 15 amino acids. V lost 2 bases and J 7 bases, leaving 18 bases between the germline ends.

The chain has TRBV29-1 and TRBJ2-4, with D possibly TRBD2 on 6 matching bases. The TCR originated in a woman aged 55-75 years with COVID-19, enrolled during active disease. Sequences were obtained from peripheral blood. DNA of the CDR3: TGCAGCGTTGAATTTATGGGAGGAAGGTTGAACATTCAGTACTTC. It yields the protein CSVEFMGGRLNIQYF. The whole variable domain, filled in from reference TRBV29-1 and TRBJ2-4, reads SAVISQKPSRDICQRGTSLTIQCQVDSQVTMMFWYRQQPGQSLTLIATANQGSEATYESGFVIDKFPISRPNLTFSTLTVSNMSPEDSSIYLCSVEFMGGRLNIQYFGAGTRLSVL.